Listed below are T cell receptor beta chains from one sample, sequenced in a study of response to subunit inactivated influenza vaccine. TCRdb ran MiXCR on the RT-PCR reads and lists one entry per CDR3 protein. The table records about 500,000 distinct CDR3 sequences, 16% of them present only once. This specimen consisted of CD4+ T cells sorted from PBMCs, obtained around 25 months after vaccination. Every receptor here comes from a man aged 50 to 75 who received an inactivated influenza vaccine. Each CDR3 is given without its conserved first and last residue. Fields, in order: clone size, V gene, CDR3 protein. Clone size is stated in some rows and not others, as once, few, many or a class when expanded.

clone_size: few; v_call: TRBV11-2; cdr3_aa: ASSRTSGGPPSTDTQY
clone_size: .; v_call: TRBV15; cdr3_aa: ATSRGGTGESGRARNEQF
clone_size: many; v_call: TRBV29-1; cdr3_aa: SVAWGSEQY
clone_size: .; v_call: TRBV12-3/TRBV12-4; cdr3_aa: ASTEQEDRETQY
clone_size: .; v_call: TRBV7-9; cdr3_aa: ASSSAPIYEQY
clone_size: many; v_call: TRBV7-2; cdr3_aa: ASSLAWRGTDTQY
clone_size: .; v_call: TRBV11-2; cdr3_aa: ASSPIVTSPETQY
clone_size: .; v_call: TRBV3-1; cdr3_aa: ASSPFRDRQETQY
clone_size: .; v_call: TRBV20-1; cdr3_aa: SAPREGADTQY
clone_size: .; v_call: TRBV4-2; cdr3_aa: ASSDGLGGHNEQF
clone_size: few; v_call: TRBV12-3/TRBV12-4; cdr3_aa: ASSLLGADTDTQY
clone_size: .; v_call: TRBV20-1; cdr3_aa: SARVGLRETSDTQY
clone_size: .; v_call: TRBV7-3; cdr3_aa: ASSLIQGTGELF
clone_size: .; v_call: TRBV2; cdr3_aa: ASTLLSSYNEQF
clone_size: .; v_call: TRBV7-2; cdr3_aa: ASSLATLRGETQY
clone_size: .; v_call: TRBV6-4; cdr3_aa: ASSEDGRAVGELF
clone_size: .; v_call: TRBV12-3/TRBV12-4; cdr3_aa: ASRFGRWGISGNTIY
clone_size: few; v_call: TRBV4-3; cdr3_aa: ASSQGLAKSNEQF
clone_size: .; v_call: TRBV6-1; cdr3_aa: ASSKGTGSYGYT
clone_size: .; v_call: TRBV20-1; cdr3_aa: SARMRATNTGELF
clone_size: .; v_call: TRBV6-1; cdr3_aa: ASSRQASRSYEQY
clone_size: few; v_call: TRBV29-1; cdr3_aa: SVDSKRGSGTQY
clone_size: many; v_call: TRBV11-1; cdr3_aa: ASSSGAGADTQY
clone_size: few; v_call: TRBV20-1; cdr3_aa: SARFLSEQY
clone_size: .; v_call: TRBV12-3/TRBV12-4; cdr3_aa: ASSQLRQGAGTF
clone_size: .; v_call: TRBV7-2; cdr3_aa: ASSTDSRLYEQY
clone_size: .; v_call: TRBV11-2; cdr3_aa: ASSLEGPEEF
clone_size: many; v_call: TRBV4-1; cdr3_aa: ASSQQGGTGELF
clone_size: .; v_call: TRBV10-2; cdr3_aa: ASSEVGTGGADTQY
clone_size: few; v_call: TRBV6-5; cdr3_aa: ASSYRDFYNEQF
clone_size: .; v_call: TRBV20-1; cdr3_aa: SARVRDRVNTEAF
clone_size: many; v_call: TRBV7-2; cdr3_aa: ASSLTATNEKLF
clone_size: few; v_call: TRBV25-1; cdr3_aa: ASSDNRDRVITGELF
clone_size: few; v_call: TRBV12-3/TRBV12-4; cdr3_aa: ASSDTGTGGNEQY
clone_size: few; v_call: TRBV5-1; cdr3_aa: ASSLRRGHISSYNEQF
clone_size: .; v_call: TRBV28; cdr3_aa: ASLGTGTNSPLH
clone_size: .; v_call: TRBV11-2; cdr3_aa: ASSSWDSDRGAKNIQY
clone_size: .; v_call: TRBV7-9; cdr3_aa: ASSEQGVVGTQY
clone_size: few; v_call: TRBV9; cdr3_aa: ASSATPGLSTDTQY
clone_size: few; v_call: TRBV15; cdr3_aa: ATSRDWVATGELF
clone_size: many; v_call: TRBV15; cdr3_aa: ATSRQLQETQY
clone_size: .; v_call: TRBV28; cdr3_aa: ASSSFLAGLYEQY
clone_size: many; v_call: TRBV29-1; cdr3_aa: SVARGGDNEQF